The rows below give T cell receptor beta chains drawn from one sample of a study of blood T cell repertoires in COVID-19. Profiling relied on immunoSEQ multiplex PCR, and the TCRdb table lists in-frame clones only, not all of them. The data show fewer than 400,000 clones, over 85% seen once. Sequencing used PBMCs or T cells enriched from blood (not recorded which). These receptors all stem from a woman aged 30 to 39 who had recovered from COVID-19. Each CDR3 is given with its conserved first and last residue. Each record gives: CDR3 length, V gene, clone size, J gene, D gene, CDR3 protein, CDR3 DNA. A D gene is named only where the DNA matches it firmly. Clone size is stated in some rows and not others, as once, few, many or a class when expanded.

CDR3 length: 11; V gene: TRBV20-1; clone size: .; J gene: TRBJ1-2; D gene: .; CDR3 protein: CSAYNWGDYTF; CDR3 DNA: TGCAGTGCTTACAATTGGGGGGACTACACCTTC
CDR3 length: 15; V gene: TRBV28; clone size: .; J gene: TRBJ1-6; D gene: .; CDR3 protein: CASRIRGQYNSPLHF; CDR3 DNA: TGTGCCAGCAGGATCAGGGGTCAATATAATTCACCCCTCCACTTT
CDR3 length: 17; V gene: TRBV5-8; clone size: .; J gene: TRBJ2-7; D gene: TRBD1; CDR3 protein: CASSLSFDRAFRSEQYF; CDR3 DNA: TGTGCCAGCAGCTTGTCGTTTGACAGGGCCTTTCGTTCAGAGCAGTACTTC
CDR3 length: 13; V gene: TRBV10-1; clone size: .; J gene: TRBJ1-1; D gene: TRBD1; CDR3 protein: CASSGTGGTEAFF; CDR3 DNA: TGCGCCAGCAGTGGGACAGGGGGCACTGAAGCTTTCTTT
CDR3 length: 15; V gene: TRBV6-5; clone size: .; J gene: TRBJ1-1; D gene: TRBD1; CDR3 protein: CASAPGQLMNTEAFF; CDR3 DNA: TGTGCCAGTGCCCCGGGACAGCTCATGAACACTGAAGCTTTCTTT
CDR3 length: 12; V gene: TRBV7-2; clone size: .; J gene: TRBJ1-2; D gene: .; CDR3 protein: CASSLTGYGYTF; CDR3 DNA: TGTGCCAGCAGCTTAACGGGGTATGGCTACACCTTC
CDR3 length: 13; V gene: TRBV4-2; clone size: many; J gene: TRBJ1-1; D gene: .; CDR3 protein: CASSQLGSRQAFF; CDR3 DNA: TGTGCCAGCAGCCAACTAGGTTCGAGACAAGCTTTCTTT
CDR3 length: 14; V gene: TRBV11-1; clone size: .; J gene: TRBJ1-1; D gene: .; CDR3 protein: CASSLFGGGTEAFF; CDR3 DNA: TGTGCCAGCAGCTTATTTGGGGGGGGGACTGAAGCTTTCTTT
CDR3 length: 16; V gene: TRBV4-2; clone size: once; J gene: TRBJ2-1; D gene: TRBD2; CDR3 protein: CASSQEGTLGGDEQFF; CDR3 DNA: TGTGCCAGCAGCCAAGAAGGGACTCTCGGGGGGGATGAGCAGTTCTTC
CDR3 length: 19; V gene: TRBV7-3; clone size: .; J gene: TRBJ2-6; D gene: TRBD1; CDR3 protein: CASSGTRTGGMAGANVLTF; CDR3 DNA: TGTGCCAGCAGCGGAACTAGGACAGGGGGGATGGCTGGGGCCAACGTCCTGACTTTC
CDR3 length: 13; V gene: TRBV12-3/TRBV12-4; clone size: .; J gene: TRBJ2-3; D gene: .; CDR3 protein: CASSDASTDTQYF; CDR3 DNA: TGTGCCAGCAGTGATGCGAGCACAGATACGCAGTATTTT
CDR3 length: 16; V gene: TRBV6-2/TRBV6-3; clone size: few; J gene: TRBJ1-5; D gene: .; CDR3 protein: CASSYARQVAAQPQHF; CDR3 DNA: TGTGCCAGCAGTTACGCCCGACAGGTCGCCGCTCAGCCCCAGCATTTT
CDR3 length: 13; V gene: TRBV9; clone size: .; J gene: TRBJ2-7; D gene: .; CDR3 protein: CASSSPPTYEQYF; CDR3 DNA: TGTGCCAGCAGCTCCCCCCCTACCTACGAGCAGTACTTC
CDR3 length: 18; V gene: TRBV2; clone size: .; J gene: TRBJ2-3; D gene: TRBD2; CDR3 protein: CASSEGFNSGPSTDTQYF; CDR3 DNA: TGTGCCAGCAGTGAAGGGTTCAATAGCGGGCCTAGCACAGATACGCAGTATTTT
CDR3 length: 13; V gene: TRBV11-2; clone size: .; J gene: TRBJ2-1; D gene: .; CDR3 protein: CASSLRFSDEQFF; CDR3 DNA: TGTGCCAGCAGCTTACGGTTTAGCGATGAGCAGTTCTTC
CDR3 length: 15; V gene: TRBV19; clone size: once; J gene: TRBJ1-4; D gene: .; CDR3 protein: CASSPRGPGTGKLFF; CDR3 DNA: TGTGCCAGTAGTCCGCGAGGCCCCGGCACTGGAAAACTGTTTTTT
CDR3 length: 13; V gene: TRBV29-1; clone size: .; J gene: TRBJ1-5; D gene: .; CDR3 protein: CSVSPGFQQPQHF; CDR3 DNA: TGCAGCGTTTCTCCGGGATTCCAACAGCCCCAGCATTTT
CDR3 length: 15; V gene: TRBV18; clone size: once; J gene: TRBJ1-1; D gene: TRBD1; CDR3 protein: CASSTLGQGRWEAFF; CDR3 DNA: TGTGCCAGCTCAACTCTTGGACAGGGGAGATGGGAAGCTTTCTTT
CDR3 length: 18; V gene: TRBV2; clone size: .; J gene: TRBJ1-5; D gene: TRBD1; CDR3 protein: CASKGRDRGRLSGQPQHF; CDR3 DNA: TGTGCCAGCAAGGGCCGGGACAGGGGGCGCCTGTCGGGTCAGCCCCAGCATTTT
CDR3 length: 14; V gene: TRBV28; clone size: .; J gene: TRBJ1-2; D gene: TRBD1; CDR3 protein: CASSSTGGPYGYTF; CDR3 DNA: TGTGCCAGCAGTTCAACAGGGGGCCCCTATGGCTACACCTTC
CDR3 length: 14; V gene: TRBV6-2/TRBV6-3; clone size: .; J gene: TRBJ1-5; D gene: .; CDR3 protein: CASSYVESNQPQHF; CDR3 DNA: TGTGCCAGCAGTTACGTGGAGAGCAATCAGCCCCAGCATTTT
CDR3 length: 16; V gene: TRBV7-2; clone size: .; J gene: TRBJ2-1; D gene: TRBD2; CDR3 protein: CASSSEAGGLGNEQFF; CDR3 DNA: TGTGCCAGCTCCTCAGAGGCGGGGGGGCTGGGCAATGAGCAGTTCTTC
CDR3 length: 15; V gene: TRBV19; clone size: .; J gene: TRBJ1-2; D gene: TRBD1; CDR3 protein: CASSIRTGSNYGYTF; CDR3 DNA: TGTGCCAGTAGTATCCGGACAGGCTCTAACTATGGCTACACCTTC
CDR3 length: 13; V gene: TRBV12-3/TRBV12-4; clone size: .; J gene: TRBJ2-1; D gene: .; CDR3 protein: CASSFYRGGEQFF; CDR3 DNA: TGTGCCAGCAGTTTCTATAGGGGGGGTGAGCAGTTCTTC
CDR3 length: 18; V gene: TRBV9; clone size: once; J gene: TRBJ1-5; D gene: TRBD1; CDR3 protein: CASSVGQGAYSGNQPQHF; CDR3 DNA: TGTGCCAGCAGCGTAGGACAGGGCGCTTATTCTGGCAATCAGCCCCAGCATTTT
CDR3 length: 15; V gene: TRBV7-9; clone size: .; J gene: TRBJ1-1; D gene: .; CDR3 protein: CASYTSLFGGTEAFF; CDR3 DNA: TGTGCCAGCTATACTAGCTTGTTCGGGGGCACTGAAGCTTTCTTT
CDR3 length: 18; V gene: TRBV11-2; clone size: .; J gene: TRBJ1-6; D gene: .; CDR3 protein: CASSFSGQFEMYNSPLHF; CDR3 DNA: TGTGCCAGCAGCTTCTCAGGACAGTTTGAGATGTATAATTCACCCCTCCACTTT
CDR3 length: 15; V gene: TRBV19; clone size: .; J gene: TRBJ1-2; D gene: TRBD1; CDR3 protein: CASTRGDREIYGYTF; CDR3 DNA: TGTGCCAGCACCCGAGGGGACAGGGAGATCTATGGCTACACCTTC
CDR3 length: 14; V gene: TRBV19; clone size: .; J gene: TRBJ1-5; D gene: TRBD1; CDR3 protein: CASMGQGTLGPQHF; CDR3 DNA: TGTGCCAGTATGGGACAGGGAACCCTCGGGCCCCAGCATTTT
CDR3 length: 13; V gene: TRBV25-1; clone size: .; J gene: TRBJ2-2; D gene: .; CDR3 protein: CASSELGSGELFF; CDR3 DNA: TGTGCCAGCAGTGAACTCGGGAGCGGGGAGCTGTTTTTT
CDR3 length: 17; V gene: TRBV24-1; clone size: .; J gene: TRBJ2-2; D gene: TRBD1; CDR3 protein: CATRALPGQGTTGELFF; CDR3 DNA: TGTGCCACCAGGGCTCTCCCGGGACAGGGAACCACCGGGGAGCTGTTTTTT
CDR3 length: 16; V gene: TRBV27; clone size: once; J gene: TRBJ1-1; D gene: .; CDR3 protein: CASSSPEQTGSTEAFF; CDR3 DNA: TGTGCCAGCAGTTCCCCCGAACAAACAGGGAGCACTGAAGCTTTCTTT
CDR3 length: 14; V gene: TRBV5-6; clone size: .; J gene: TRBJ1-2; D gene: .; CDR3 protein: CASNYGRGGDGYTF; CDR3 DNA: TGTGCCAGCAACTATGGTCGGGGAGGCGATGGCTACACCTTC
CDR3 length: 15; V gene: TRBV11-2; clone size: .; J gene: TRBJ2-5; D gene: .; CDR3 protein: CASSPEWGRQETQYF; CDR3 DNA: TGTGCCAGCAGCCCCGAGTGGGGCAGACAAGAGACCCAGTACTTC
CDR3 length: 13; V gene: TRBV5-1; clone size: .; J gene: TRBJ1-2; D gene: .; CDR3 protein: CASSLDSGLGYTF; CDR3 DNA: TGCGCCAGCAGCTTGGATTCTGGACTCGGCTACACCTTC
CDR3 length: 21; V gene: TRBV7-3; clone size: .; J gene: TRBJ2-7; D gene: TRBD2; CDR3 protein: CASSRGLAGGPVSLKDYEQYF; CDR3 DNA: TGTGCCAGCAGCCGTGGACTAGCGGGAGGCCCTGTTTCCTTAAAAGACTACGAGCAGTACTTC
CDR3 length: 15; V gene: TRBV21-1; clone size: .; J gene: TRBJ2-7; D gene: .; CDR3 protein: CASSKRAGGYYEQYF; CDR3 DNA: TGTGCCAGCAGCAAGCGTGCGGGGGGGTACTACGAGCAGTACTTC
CDR3 length: 15; V gene: TRBV5-8; clone size: .; J gene: TRBJ2-1; D gene: TRBD2; CDR3 protein: CASRELAGVPNEQFF; CDR3 DNA: TGTGCCAGCAGGGAACTAGCGGGAGTCCCCAATGAGCAGTTCTTC
CDR3 length: 16; V gene: TRBV12-5; clone size: .; J gene: TRBJ2-5; D gene: TRBD1; CDR3 protein: CASGLAGQAKEETQYF; CDR3 DNA: TGTGCTAGTGGTTTGGCAGGACAGGCTAAAGAAGAGACCCAGTACTTC
CDR3 length: 16; V gene: TRBV2; clone size: few; J gene: TRBJ2-2; D gene: .; CDR3 protein: CASSDLWGLSSGELFF; CDR3 DNA: TGTGCCAGCAGTGATTTATGGGGGCTATCCTCCGGGGAGCTGTTTTTT
CDR3 length: 16; V gene: TRBV12-1; clone size: .; J gene: TRBJ2-2; D gene: .; CDR3 protein: CASSFGAAANTGELFF; CDR3 DNA: TGTGCCAGCAGCTTTGGCGCGGCCGCGAACACCGGGGAGCTGTTTTTT
CDR3 length: 14; V gene: TRBV2; clone size: .; J gene: TRBJ1-2; D gene: .; CDR3 protein: CASSEPPVSYGYTF; CDR3 DNA: TGTGCCAGCAGTGAGCCGCCAGTATCCTATGGCTACACCTTC
CDR3 length: 13; V gene: TRBV9; clone size: .; J gene: TRBJ2-7; D gene: TRBD2; CDR3 protein: CASSVTSGAEQYF; CDR3 DNA: TGTGCCAGCAGCGTGACTAGCGGGGCCGAGCAGTACTTC
CDR3 length: 17; V gene: TRBV7-9; clone size: .; J gene: TRBJ1-5; D gene: .; CDR3 protein: CASSGKGVGSSNQPQHF; CDR3 DNA: TGTGCCAGCAGCGGGAAGGGAGTGGGGTCGAGCAATCAGCCCCAGCATTTT
CDR3 length: 17; V gene: TRBV27; clone size: .; J gene: TRBJ2-2; D gene: TRBD2; CDR3 protein: CASRPLAGVGGTGELFF; CDR3 DNA: TGTGCCAGCAGACCTCTAGCGGGAGTAGGCGGCACCGGGGAGCTGTTTTTT
CDR3 length: 14; V gene: TRBV19; clone size: .; J gene: TRBJ1-1; D gene: .; CDR3 protein: CASFPSSFHTEAFF; CDR3 DNA: TGTGCCAGCTTTCCCTCTTCGTTTCACACTGAAGCTTTCTTT
CDR3 length: 16; V gene: TRBV24-1; clone size: .; J gene: TRBJ1-2; D gene: TRBD1; CDR3 protein: CATSDPNRGHSGGYTF; CDR3 DNA: TGTGCCACCAGTGATCCTAACAGGGGGCATAGCGGTGGCTACACCTTC
CDR3 length: 16; V gene: TRBV5-4; clone size: .; J gene: TRBJ1-2; D gene: .; CDR3 protein: CASSLAGGGSNYGYTF; CDR3 DNA: TGTGCCAGCAGCTTGGCCGGGGGAGGTTCCAACTATGGCTACACCTTC
CDR3 length: 17; V gene: TRBV28; clone size: .; J gene: TRBJ1-5; D gene: .; CDR3 protein: CASSTTGPPYSNQPQHF; CDR3 DNA: TGTGCCAGCAGTACAACAGGGCCCCCTTATAGCAATCAGCCCCAGCATTTT
CDR3 length: 13; V gene: TRBV15; clone size: .; J gene: TRBJ1-2; D gene: TRBD1; CDR3 protein: CATSGQGFYGYTF; CDR3 DNA: TGTGCCACCAGCGGACAGGGGTTCTATGGCTACACCTTC
CDR3 length: 13; V gene: TRBV28; clone size: many; J gene: TRBJ2-7; D gene: TRBD1; CDR3 protein: CASKRTGTYEQYF; CDR3 DNA: TGTGCCAGCAAACGGACAGGGACCTACGAGCAGTACTTC
CDR3 length: 18; V gene: TRBV15; clone size: .; J gene: TRBJ1-3; D gene: .; CDR3 protein: CATSSYKKGGTGGNTIYF; CDR3 DNA: TGTGCCACCAGCTCCTACAAAAAGGGAGGGACGGGAGGAAACACCATATATTTT
CDR3 length: 15; V gene: TRBV5-1; clone size: .; J gene: TRBJ2-1; D gene: .; CDR3 protein: CASSLVRESYNEQFF; CDR3 DNA: TGCGCCAGCAGCTTGGTGCGGGAATCCTACAATGAGCAGTTCTTC
CDR3 length: 15; V gene: TRBV19; clone size: .; J gene: TRBJ2-7; D gene: TRBD1; CDR3 protein: CASSIGGGAGYEQYF; CDR3 DNA: TGTGCCAGTAGTATAGGAGGGGGCGCCGGCTACGAGCAGTACTTC
CDR3 length: 16; V gene: TRBV15; clone size: few; J gene: TRBJ1-1; D gene: TRBD1; CDR3 protein: CATSRDRGQGRTEAFF; CDR3 DNA: TGTGCCACCAGCAGAGATAGGGGACAGGGTCGAACTGAAGCTTTCTTT
CDR3 length: 14; V gene: TRBV10-1; clone size: once; J gene: TRBJ2-7; D gene: TRBD2; CDR3 protein: CASSTSGRAHEQYF; CDR3 DNA: TGCGCCAGCAGTACTAGCGGGAGGGCCCACGAGCAGTACTTC
CDR3 length: 14; V gene: TRBV30; clone size: .; J gene: TRBJ2-7; D gene: TRBD1; CDR3 protein: CAWSKDRVGNEQYF; CDR3 DNA: TGTGCCTGGAGTAAGGACAGGGTCGGGAACGAGCAGTACTTC